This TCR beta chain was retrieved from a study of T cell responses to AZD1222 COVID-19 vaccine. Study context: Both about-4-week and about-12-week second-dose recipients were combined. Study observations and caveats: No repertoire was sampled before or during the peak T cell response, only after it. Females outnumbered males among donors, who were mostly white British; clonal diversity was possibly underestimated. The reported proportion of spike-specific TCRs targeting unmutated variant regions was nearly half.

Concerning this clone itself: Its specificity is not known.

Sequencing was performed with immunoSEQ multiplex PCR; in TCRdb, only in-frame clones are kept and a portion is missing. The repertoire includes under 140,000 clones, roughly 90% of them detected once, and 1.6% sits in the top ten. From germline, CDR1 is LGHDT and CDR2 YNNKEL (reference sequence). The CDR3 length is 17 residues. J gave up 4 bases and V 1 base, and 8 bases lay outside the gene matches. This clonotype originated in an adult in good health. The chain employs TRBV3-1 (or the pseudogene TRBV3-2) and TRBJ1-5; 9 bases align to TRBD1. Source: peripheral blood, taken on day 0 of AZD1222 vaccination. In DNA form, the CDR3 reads TGTGCCAGCAGCCAAGGGGGGACAGGGTGGGGAAATCAGCCCCAGCATTTT. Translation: CASSQGGTGWGNQPQHF.